The rows below give T cell receptor beta chains drawn from one sample of a study of resident and recirculating memory T cells in vitiligo. This table comes from immunoSEQ multiplex PCR, and its TCRdb copy is limited to in-frame clones, with some not included. The repertoire holds around 70,000 clones, with more than 85% as singletons. The specimen sequenced was blood. The receptors were gathered from a male donor with vitiligo. CDR3s include the opening cysteine and the closing phenylalanine or tryptophan. A D gene is named only where the DNA matches it firmly. Size is stated for part of the rows, as once, few or many counts, or as a class when the clone is expanded.

J gene: TRBJ2-7; clone size: NA; V gene: TRBV27; D gene: TRBD1; CDR3 DNA: TGTGCCAGCAGTTTGCCCCCCAGGGACAGTTCGTACGAGCAGTACTTC; CDR3 protein: CASSLPPRDSSYEQYF
J gene: TRBJ1-5; clone size: NA; V gene: TRBV5-8; D gene: NA; CDR3 DNA: TGTGCCAGCAGCTTGGTGGGGCAGAATCAGCCCCAGCATTTT; CDR3 protein: CASSLVGQNQPQHF
J gene: TRBJ2-7; clone size: NA; V gene: TRBV7-9; D gene: NA; CDR3 DNA: TGTGCCAGCAGCTTAGATTCCACCTACGAGCAGTACTTC; CDR3 protein: CASSLDSTYEQYF
J gene: TRBJ1-2; clone size: NA; V gene: TRBV7-8; D gene: TRBD1; CDR3 DNA: TGTGCCAGCAGCGAACAGGGGGCTGGTGGTGGCTACACCTTC; CDR3 protein: CASSEQGAGGGYTF
J gene: TRBJ1-1; clone size: NA; V gene: TRBV19; D gene: TRBD1; CDR3 DNA: TGTGCCAGTAGTATGGCCGGGACAGCTATGAACACTGAAGCTTTCTTT; CDR3 protein: CASSMAGTAMNTEAFF
J gene: TRBJ1-4; clone size: once; V gene: TRBV28; D gene: NA; CDR3 DNA: TGTGCCAGCAGTTTAGGCGGGAGGGAGGAAAAACTGTTTTTT; CDR3 protein: CASSLGGREEKLFF
J gene: TRBJ1-1; clone size: NA; V gene: TRBV5-6; D gene: TRBD1; CDR3 DNA: TGTGCCAGCAGCTCGGGGACAGGGGAGGCTGAAGCTTTCTTT; CDR3 protein: CASSSGTGEAEAFF
J gene: TRBJ1-2; clone size: NA; V gene: TRBV4-2; D gene: TRBD1; CDR3 DNA: TGTGCCAGCAGCTCGGACAGGGGCGGAGGTGGCTACACCTTC; CDR3 protein: CASSSDRGGGGYTF
J gene: TRBJ2-7; clone size: once; V gene: TRBV6-1; D gene: TRBD1; CDR3 DNA: TGTGCCAGCAGTGCCGTACAGGGGGCTAGTAGGGAGCAGTACTTC; CDR3 protein: CASSAVQGASREQYF
J gene: TRBJ2-2; clone size: NA; V gene: TRBV4-3; D gene: NA; CDR3 DNA: TGCGCCAGCAGCCAAGACCGGACCGGGGAGCTGTTTTTT; CDR3 protein: CASSQDRTGELFF
J gene: TRBJ1-6; clone size: NA; V gene: TRBV5-1; D gene: NA; CDR3 DNA: TGCGCCAGCAGCTTGGAGTCCAGAATTAATTCACCCCTCCACTTT; CDR3 protein: CASSLESRINSPLHF
J gene: TRBJ1-5; clone size: NA; V gene: TRBV7-3; D gene: NA; CDR3 DNA: TGTGTCAGCAGTTCAGGGTTCAATCAGCCCCAGCATTTT; CDR3 protein: CVSSSGFNQPQHF
J gene: TRBJ1-1; clone size: NA; V gene: TRBV10-1; D gene: NA; CDR3 DNA: TGCGCCAGCAGTATGGGGGAGGATGGCACTGAAGCTTTCTTT; CDR3 protein: CASSMGEDGTEAFF
J gene: TRBJ1-6; clone size: NA; V gene: TRBV5-1; D gene: TRBD1; CDR3 DNA: TGCGCCAGCAGCTTGGATGGACAGGGGGCTTCATCACCCCTCCACTTT; CDR3 protein: CASSLDGQGASSPLHF
J gene: TRBJ2-4; clone size: once; V gene: TRBV28; D gene: TRBD1; CDR3 DNA: TGTGCCAGCAGGGGCGGACAGGGGGTGATGAAAAACATTCAGTACTTC; CDR3 protein: CASRGGQGVMKNIQYF
J gene: TRBJ1-2; clone size: NA; V gene: TRBV25-1; D gene: NA; CDR3 DNA: TGTGCCAGCAGTGAAATCGGGAGGGATGGCTACACCTTC; CDR3 protein: CASSEIGRDGYTF
J gene: TRBJ1-2; clone size: once; V gene: TRBV4-3; D gene: TRBD1; CDR3 DNA: TGCGCCAGCAGCCGCAGACAGGGAACACGGGGCTACACCTTC; CDR3 protein: CASSRRQGTRGYTF
J gene: TRBJ2-7; clone size: NA; V gene: TRBV27; D gene: NA; CDR3 DNA: TGTGCCAGCAGGACAACAGGGTTTATTCTCTACGAGCAGTACTTC; CDR3 protein: CASRTTGFILYEQYF
J gene: TRBJ2-7; clone size: once; V gene: TRBV30; D gene: TRBD1; CDR3 DNA: TGTGCCGGAAGAGGACAGGGGTTGGGGGAGCAGTACTTC; CDR3 protein: CAGRGQGLGEQYF
J gene: TRBJ1-1; clone size: NA; V gene: TRBV2; D gene: TRBD1; CDR3 DNA: TGTGCCAGCAGTCGCAGGGGGATAACCACTGAAGCTTTCTTT; CDR3 protein: CASSRRGITTEAFF
J gene: TRBJ1-4; clone size: NA; V gene: TRBV7-8; D gene: TRBD1; CDR3 DNA: TGTGCCAGCAGCCTCCGACAGGGGCCGATTGAAAAACTGTTTTTT; CDR3 protein: CASSLRQGPIEKLFF
J gene: TRBJ1-1; clone size: NA; V gene: TRBV28; D gene: NA; CDR3 DNA: TGTGCCAGCTCAATCAGGCAGGGGCTCCTCATGAACACTGAAGCTTTCTTT; CDR3 protein: CASSIRQGLLMNTEAFF
J gene: TRBJ2-3; clone size: NA; V gene: TRBV18; D gene: NA; CDR3 DNA: TGTGCCAGCTCACCCTCGACAGAAGCAGCAGATACGCAGTATTTT; CDR3 protein: CASSPSTEAADTQYF
J gene: TRBJ1-2; clone size: NA; V gene: TRBV2; D gene: TRBD1; CDR3 DNA: TGTGCCAGCAGTGATCCGGGACAGGGGGCACATAACTATGGCTACACCTTC; CDR3 protein: CASSDPGQGAHNYGYTF
J gene: TRBJ1-1; clone size: NA; V gene: TRBV18; D gene: NA; CDR3 DNA: TGTGCCAGCTCACCACCGGGGGGGAACACTGAAGCTTTCTTT; CDR3 protein: CASSPPGGNTEAFF
J gene: TRBJ2-1; clone size: NA; V gene: TRBV4-3; D gene: TRBD2; CDR3 DNA: TGCGCCAGCAGCCAAGAGTCAGCGGGGGGTTACAATGAGCAGTTCTTC; CDR3 protein: CASSQESAGGYNEQFF
J gene: TRBJ1-6; clone size: NA; V gene: TRBV4-1; D gene: TRBD1; CDR3 DNA: TGCGCCAGCAGCCAAGATGCTTTACAGGGGTCGGATTCACCCCTCCACTTT; CDR3 protein: CASSQDALQGSDSPLHF
J gene: TRBJ2-7; clone size: NA; V gene: TRBV7-8; D gene: NA; CDR3 DNA: TGTGCCAGCAGCTCCCAATACGAGCAGTACTTC; CDR3 protein: CASSSQYEQYF
J gene: TRBJ1-6; clone size: NA; V gene: TRBV5-1; D gene: TRBD1; CDR3 DNA: TGCGCCAGCAGCTTGGGAGCAGGGGGAAACAATTCACCCCTCCACTTT; CDR3 protein: CASSLGAGGNNSPLHF